The 6 T cell receptor beta chains given below trace back to one sample, sequenced in a study of CD8+ T cells in alopecia areata. Extracted RNA was reverse transcribed into cDNA, the sequencing template. TCRdb's table, derived via immunoSEQ multiplex PCR, lists solely in-frame clones and lacks some. The sample lists some 100,000 clones, 58% occurring once. The treatment: oral pan-JAK inhibitor, 5-10 mg twice daily. Sequencing was performed on CD8+ T cells sorted from blood, taken at week 4, from a patient treated with tofacitinib. The receptors come from a human donor with alopecia areata.

V is TRBV4-1 and J is TRBJ2-2, with D possibly TRBD2 on 6 matching bases. Germline V lookup: CDR1 MGHRA, CDR2 YSYEKL. The CDR3 contains 16 residues. V lost 2 bases, J lost 3 bases, and 13 bases lay in between. As DNA, the CDR3 is TGCGCCAGCAGCCAAATCGGAGGGGAGGACACCGGGGAGCTGTTTTTT. Its protein product is CASSQIGGEDTGELFF.

Notes on this clone: The same CDR3 can be traced to other DNA sequences in this sample. The J gene is TRBJ1-1, the V gene TRBV30, with D possibly TRBD1 on 6 matching bases. The CDR3 runs 12 residues. Trimming cost V 4 bases and J 1 base, with 7 bases left between them. Per the germline V gene, CDR1 is GTSNPN and CDR2 is SVGIG (reference sequence). The CDR3 DNA sequence: TGTGCCTGGACAGGGGAGAACACTGAAGCTTTCTTT. As protein: CAWTGENTEAFF.

Only a few counts were recorded for this clone. Different DNA sequences within this sample yield the same CDR3. The chain joins TRBV27 to TRBJ2-7; D tentatively fits TRBD1 or TRBD2 (6 bases each). V gave up 2 bases and J gave up 5 bases, with 7 bases separating them. CDR1 is MNHEY, CDR2 SMNVEV, per germline (reference sequence). The CDR3 has 12 residues. The CDR3 sequence: CASSLRGDEQYF. The CDR3 DNA is TGTGCCAGCAGTTTAAGGGGGGACGAGCAGTACTTC.

This clone has more than one count but fewer than ten. CDR3 loop: CASSPRDSSTDTQYF. The DNA of the CDR3 is TGTGCCAGCAGCCCCCGGGACAGCAGCACAGATACGCAGTATTTT. The J gene is TRBJ2-3, the V gene TRBV7-3, with TRBD1 matching 7 bases. V shed 5 bases, J shed 0 bases, and the junction held 5 bases outside the gene matches. The CDR3 runs 15 residues. Germline V lookup: CDR1 SGHTA, CDR2 FQGTGA.

V gene TRBV9 combines with J gene TRBJ1-4, with D perhaps matching TRBD1 (6 bases). The CDR3 runs to 15 residues. In germline, CDR1 is SGDLS, CDR2 YYNGEE. Deletions cut 0 bases from V and 1 base from J, with 7 bases between. This chain's CDR3 is CASSVEGGTNEKLFF. CDR3 coding DNA: TGTGCCAGCAGCGTAGAGGGGGGAACTAATGAAAAACTGTTTTTT.

This clone was observed a few times. The CDR3 spells CSAILAGGPYNEQFF. DNA of the CDR3: TGCAGCGCTATACTAGCGGGGGGGCCCTACAATGAGCAGTTCTTC. V usage is TRBV29-1 and J usage is TRBJ2-1; 13 bases are shared with TRBD2. Germline assignment: CDR1 SQVTM and CDR2 ANQGSEA. This CDR3 comprises 15 residues. V dropped 7 bases and J dropped 2; count of bases not matched to a gene: 5.